The entry that follows covers one T cell receptor (beta chain) sequence. The antigen remains unidentified. The sample originates from a study of cytomegalovirus exposure and HLA in healthy donors. Findings of the study overall: The likely origin of a cluster of highly shared sequence variants was a sequencing artifact.

CDR1 SNHLY and CDR2 FYNNEI come from the germline V gene. The length of the CDR3 is 16 residues. V dropped 5 bases and J dropped 5 bases, with 21 bases sitting between them. It was with 60 Vbeta and 13 Jbeta primers that the PCR ran. Data came from immunoSEQ multiplex PCR; TCRdb stores just in-frame clones and leaves some out. This sample yields more than 110,000 clones, of which over 60% are seen a single time; under 7.5% belongs to the top ten. The chain carries TRBV2 and TRBJ1-2, with D perhaps matching TRBD1 (5 bases). The specimen sequenced was PBMCs. This TCR was sampled from a man aged 40-55 years in good health and CMV-seropositive. In nucleotides, the CDR3 is TGTGCCAGCAGTTCCCCGTTTGGAGGGGATGATTATGGCTACACCTTC. Protein product: CASSSPFGGDDYGYTF.